The clone carrying this T cell receptor (beta chain) was seen repeatedly, ten times or more. Its cognate antigen is unknown. Establishment of the diagnosis relied upon clinical symptoms, serum thyroxine, TRAb, thyroid ultrasound and orbital computed tomography. The CDR3 is 17 residues long. Germline CDR1 and CDR2: SGHRS and YFSETQ. V dropped 4 bases and J dropped 5; count of bases not matched to a gene: 16. Amplified TCR beta CDR3 regions were obtained using RNA transcripts as template. The authors performed first-round RT-PCR with HTBI primers and then a second-round multiplex PCR. TCRdb ran MiXCR on the multiplex PCR reads and lists one entry per CDR3 protein. The profile shows 600,000 to 650,000 distinct CDR3 sequences, around a fifth of them singletons. The record originates from a study of Graves' ophthalmopathy and Graves' hyperthyroidism. Turning to the study itself: Prior to any treatment, peripheral blood was collected at the time of initial diagnosis.

Notes on the study in general: Ophthalmopathy and stable hyperthyroidism were discriminated by a 13-signature model, with roughly 90% sensitivity and about 76% specificity. Most clonotypes expanded in thyroid above 0.001 frequency were present in blood too.

The chain recombines TRBV5-1 with TRBJ1-2; 8 bases map to TRBD1. The source of this sequence is a young woman with stable Graves' hyperthyroidism. Some clones in this sample may be carry-over from other donors' samples. Input material: peripheral blood. The DNA for the CDR3 is TGCGCCAGCAGCCCGGATTTAGGGACAGGACCGGGTTATGGCTACACCTTC. Protein product: CASSPDLGTGPGYGYTF.